The 27 T cell receptor beta chains presented below share a single source sample, sequenced in a study of shared T cell receptors in the human thymus. Assay: immunoSEQ multiplex PCR; the TCRdb copy retains only in-frame clones and omits some. Of about 380,000 clones in the sample, 95% were seen once. The sequenced sample consisted of thymocytes. These receptors were taken from a human donor.

V gene TRBV5-1 combines with J gene TRBJ2-7, with 7 nucleotides matching TRBD2. CDR1 and CDR2 from the germline V gene are SGHRS and YFSETQ. This CDR3 region has 17 residues. Unmatched junction bases numbered 14, after V lost 2 bases and J lost 3 bases. In DNA form, the CDR3 reads TGCGCCAGCAGCTTTTTGACCCTAGCGGACACCTTCTACGAGCAGTACTTC. Its protein is CASSFLTLADTFYEQYF.

V usage is TRBV7-2 and J usage is TRBJ2-1; D is perhaps TRBD2 (7 bases). Germline assignment: CDR1 SGHTA and CDR2 FQGNSA. There are 18 residues in the CDR3. With 1 base removed from V and 9 bases from J, the gap between germline ends came to 25 bases. The CDR3 nucleotides read TGTGCCAGCAGCTTAGAATTTGGGGGGGCGGGAGAACGGCGTGAGCAGTTCTTC. Residues: CASSLEFGGAGERREQFF.

V usage is TRBV9 and J usage is TRBJ2-7; D not certain. The CDR3 is made up of 16 amino acids. Trimming cost V 0 bases and J 1 base, with 14 bases left between them. The germline V gene encodes CDR1 SGDLS and CDR2 YYNGEE. Here the CDR3 DNA reads TGTGCCAGCAGCGTAGACCGGTCGGCTCCGTCCTACGAGCAGTACTTC. The encoded protein is CASSVDRSAPSYEQYF.

The rearrangement links TRBV28 to TRBJ1-4, with 7 bases identical to TRBD1. The CDR3 covers 15 residues. Looked up from germline, CDR1 is MDHEN and CDR2 is SYDVKM. V shed 7 bases and J 3 bases; nucleotides not matched to a gene: 8. CDR3 in DNA: TGTGCCAGCACTATCAGGGGGGCGGCTAATGAAAAACTGTTTTTT. Translated, it gives CASTIRGAANEKLFF.

The chain recombines TRBV7-9 with TRBJ2-7; D possibly corresponds to TRBD1 (5 bases). The CDR3 is made up of 17 amino acids. Germline lookup yields CDR1 SEHNR and CDR2 FQNEAQ (reference sequence). V lost 1 base, J lost 2 bases, and 18 bases lay in between. The CDR3 here is CASSLGRVGAIAYEQYF. CDR3 nucleotides: TGTGCCAGCAGCTTAGGTAGGGTAGGGGCGATCGCCTACGAGCAGTACTTC. Full variable domain (missing parts from reference TRBV7-9 and TRBJ2-7): DTGVSQNPRHKITKRGQNVTFRCDPISEHNRLYWYRQTLGQGPEFLTYFQNEAQLEKSRLLSDRFSAERPKGSFSTLEIQRTEQGDSAMYLCASSLGRVGAIAYEQYFGPGTRLTVT.

This chain links TRBV28 with TRBJ1-3, with 9 positions matching TRBD1. The CDR3 spans 14 residues. Germline CDR1 and CDR2: MDHEN and SYDVKM. V gave up 6 bases and J gave up 8 bases; unmatched junction bases: 8. The CDR3 DNA sequence: TGTGCCAGCAGACCCGGGACAGGGCCTTACACCATATATTTT. It specifies CASRPGTGPYTIYF.

The gene calls are TRBV29-1 and TRBJ2-3, with TRBD2 matching 10 bases. Germline CDR1 and CDR2: SQVTM and ANQGSEA. J lost 1 base, V lost 3 bases, and 4 bases had no gene match. CDR3 length equals 15 residues. CDR3 sequence reads: CSVDESGRGTDTQYF. The CDR3 bases are TGCAGCGTTGATGAGAGCGGGAGGGGCACAGATACGCAGTATTTT.

This chain uses TRBV6-1 with TRBJ1-2; unclear D gene. The germline V gene has CDR1 MNHNS and CDR2 SASEGT. There are 15 residues in the CDR3. Trimming removed 7 bases from V and 3 bases from J, with 18 bases in between. The CDR3 sequence: CASKREVGRDYGYTF. The CDR3 DNA reads as TGTGCCAGCAAGCGGGAGGTAGGTCGGGACTATGGCTACACCTTC.

The chain couples TRBV19 to TRBJ2-7; TRBD1 matches 7 bases. Losses at the gene ends were 9 bases for V and 0 bases for J; bases not matched to a gene: 5. The CDR3 extends over 13 amino acids. Germline CDR1 is LNHDA and CDR2 is SQIVND (reference sequence). CDR3 residues: CASQDRSSYEQYF. Written as DNA, the CDR3 is TGTGCCAGCCAGGACAGGAGCTCCTACGAGCAGTACTTC.

J is TRBJ1-3 and V is TRBV6-1; no definite D call. Germline V CDR1 and CDR2: MNHNS, SASEGT. Trimming shortened V by 3 bases and J by 4 bases, and 13 bases separated the two germline ends. CDR3 length equals 15 residues. The CDR3 sequence: CASSEVKGAGNTIYF. As DNA, the CDR3 is TGTGCCAGCAGTGAGGTCAAGGGCGCAGGAAACACCATATATTTT.

The V call is TRBV19, the J call TRBJ2-7; maybe TRBD2 (6 bases). Looked up from germline, CDR1 is LNHDA and CDR2 is SQIVND (reference sequence). This CDR3 is built from 15 residues. V was clipped by 4 bases and J by 5 bases, with 18 bases between them. CDR3 sequence: CASSRSPRDRDEQYF. The CDR3 DNA sequence: TGTGCCAGTAGTAGGTCTCCGCGGGACCGGGACGAGCAGTACTTC.

The gene calls are TRBV19 and TRBJ1-5; no definite D call. This CDR3 has 13 amino acids. CDR1 is LNHDA, CDR2 SQIVND, per germline (reference sequence). V lost 7 bases and J 1 base, leaving 8 bases between the germline ends. The CDR3 sequence: CASTDASNQPQHF. The DNA for the CDR3 is TGTGCCAGTACGGATGCCAGCAATCAGCCCCAGCATTTT.

The V gene is TRBV30, the J gene TRBJ1-4; no reliable D call. From germline, CDR1 is GTSNPN and CDR2 SVGIG (reference sequence). V lost 0 bases, J lost 4 bases, and 6 bases lay in between. The CDR3 has 13 residues. CDR3: CAWSVPLNEKLFF. The CDR3 DNA follows: TGTGCCTGGAGTGTTCCCCTTAATGAAAAACTGTTTTTT.

The J gene is TRBJ1-5, the V gene TRBV19; 9 bases are a match to TRBD1. With V trimmed by 9 bases and J by 4 bases, 10 bases remained unmatched. CDR1 LNHDA and CDR2 SQIVND come from the germline V gene (reference sequence). The CDR3 runs to 15 residues. CDR3 in DNA: TGTGCCAGCAAGTACCGGGACAGGGAAAATCAGCCCCAGCATTTT. Translating it yields CASKYRDRENQPQHF.

The chain couples TRBV7-2 to TRBJ2-7; 8 bases fit TRBD2. Germline values: CDR1 SGHTA, CDR2 FQGNSA. The V segment lost 4 bases and the J segment 5 bases; nucleotides outside the gene matches: 19. This CDR3 region has 18 residues. CDR3 in DNA: TGTGCCAGCAGCTATGGCGCAATCGGGAGCGGGAGTATCGACGAGCAGTACTTC. Translating gives CASSYGAIGSGSIDEQYF.

This chain joins TRBV4-3 and TRBJ2-5; 9 bases line up with TRBD2. Trimming took 4 bases from V and 2 from J; bases not matched to a gene: 5. This CDR3 has 15 amino acids. Germline V gene lookup returns CDR1 LGHNA and CDR2 YSLEER. The CDR3 protein is CASSPGAGGQETQYF. The CDR3 DNA is TGCGCCAGCAGCCCCGGGGCGGGAGGGCAAGAGACCCAGTACTTC.

The V call is TRBV27, the J call TRBJ1-5, with 8 nucleotides matching TRBD1. Germline CDR1 MNHEY, CDR2 SMNVEV (reference sequence). This CDR3 is 14 amino acids long. After removal of 7 bases from V and 7 bases from J, the junction contained 9 bases not matched to a gene. The CDR3 reads CASKKTGEYQPQHF. CDR3 bases: TGTGCCAGCAAGAAGACAGGGGAGTACCAGCCCCAGCATTTT.

V gene TRBV28 combines with J gene TRBJ2-3, with D maybe TRBD2 (5 bases). The CDR3 has 17 residues. Looked up from germline, CDR1 is MDHEN and CDR2 is SYDVKM. V lost 2 bases, J lost 1 base, and 16 bases lay in between. The CDR3 nucleotides are TGTGCCAGCAGTTTAAGGTCCGGGGAGAGGGGCACAGATACGCAGTATTTT. Its protein is CASSLRSGERGTDTQYF.

The CDR3 loop reads CATQLGWQRATDTQYF. The CDR3, as DNA: TGTGCCACCCAGTTGGGGTGGCAGCGGGCCACAGATACGCAGTATTTT. The chain carries TRBV27 and TRBJ2-3, with D perhaps matching TRBD2 (6 bases). V shed 10 bases and J shed 2 bases, with 22 bases lying between them. The CDR3 sequence is 16 residues long. Germline V gene sequence: CDR1 MNHEY, CDR2 SMNVEV (reference sequence).

The rearrangement links TRBV19 to TRBJ1-5; tentative D call: TRBD1 (5 bases). V gave up 2 bases and J gave up 6 bases, with 17 bases separating them. Germline assignment: CDR1 LNHDA and CDR2 SQIVND (reference sequence). This CDR3 is 16 amino acids long. CDR3 sequence reads: CASSIITGGEGQPQHF. CDR3 nucleotides: TGTGCCAGTAGTATAATTACAGGAGGGGAGGGTCAGCCCCAGCATTTT.

V and J are TRBV27 and TRBJ2-5; D remains ambiguous. The germline CDR1 and CDR2 sequences are MNHEY and SMNVEV (reference sequence). The CDR3 is 15 amino acids. Trimming took off 4 bases at V and 0 bases at J, with 12 bases between the two ends. The CDR3: CASSWMKGDQETQYF. The CDR3 DNA follows: TGTGCCAGCAGTTGGATGAAGGGTGACCAAGAGACCCAGTACTTC.

V gene TRBV20-1 combines with J gene TRBJ2-7, with D possibly matching TRBD2 (5 bases). CDR3 length equals 11 residues. V lost 6 bases to trimming and J lost 3 bases, with 9 bases between them. The germline V gene has CDR1 DFQATT and CDR2 SNEGSKA (reference sequence). The CDR3 loop reads CSALTNYEQYF. CDR3 sequence (DNA): TGCAGTGCCCTGACTAACTACGAGCAGTACTTC.

The V and J genes are TRBV6-1 and TRBJ2-5; 12 nucleotides agree with TRBD1. The CDR3 length is 16 residues. V shed 3 bases and J 2 bases; nucleotides not matched to a gene: 4. Germline assignment: CDR1 MNHNS and CDR2 SASEGT. CDR3 bases: TGTGCCAGCAGTGATCGGGACAGGGGGCAACAAGAGACCCAGTACTTC. It encodes CASSDRDRGQQETQYF.

This chain links TRBV29-1 with TRBJ2-1, with 13 bases fitting TRBD2. Germline V lookup: CDR1 SQVTM, CDR2 ANQGSEA. V shed 4 bases, J shed 4 bases, and the junction held 13 bases outside the gene matches. The CDR3 runs to 18 residues. DNA of the CDR3: TGCAGCGTTGGGATATGGACTAGCGGGAGAGCAGGATACAATGAGCAGTTCTTC. This translates into CSVGIWTSGRAGYNEQFF.

The chain links TRBV27 to TRBJ2-1; 7 bases map to TRBD2. The germline V gene encodes CDR1 MNHEY and CDR2 SMNVEV (reference sequence). This CDR3 comprises 21 residues. V dropped 4 bases and J dropped 2; count of bases not matched to a gene: 23. The DNA of the CDR3 is TGTGCCAGCAGTTCCCACGACCAGGGTGACCCGGGAGGAATCGCCTACAATGAGCAGTTCTTC. It yields the protein CASSSHDQGDPGGIAYNEQFF.

The count of this clone is one. The chain employs TRBV20-1 and TRBJ2-3; D ambiguous. V lost 5 bases and J lost 4, with 7 bases in between. CDR1 is DFQATT, CDR2 SNEGSKA, per germline (reference sequence). This CDR3 contains 11 residues. The CDR3 sequence is CSAFSSDTQYF. CDR3 bases: TGCAGTGCTTTCTCCTCAGATACGCAGTATTTT.

The J gene is TRBJ2-3, the V gene TRBV7-9, with D perhaps TRBD2 (6 bases). The germline V gene has CDR1 SEHNR and CDR2 FQNEAQ (reference sequence). Trimming cost V 4 bases and J 2 bases, with 13 bases left between them. The CDR3 totals 15 residues. CDR3 in DNA: TGTGCCAGCAGCTCGAAGGAGGGGAACACAGATACGCAGTATTTT. Translation: CASSSKEGNTDTQYF. Full variable domain (outside the CDR3, taken from reference TRBV7-9 and TRBJ2-3): DTGVSQNPRHKITKRGQNVTFRCDPISEHNRLYWYRQTLGQGPEFLTYFQNEAQLEKSRLLSDRFSAERPKGSFSTLEIQRTEQGDSAMYLCASSSKEGNTDTQYFGPGTRLTVL.